A selection of T cell receptor beta chains follows, all from one sample in a study of graft-versus-host responses after intestinal transplantation. Data came from immunoSEQ multiplex PCR; TCRdb stores just in-frame clones and leaves some out. Of 5,500 to 6,500 clones listed, about 20% were seen once; the top ten hold 5.5%. Specimen: alloreactive CD4+ T cells from a mixed lymphocyte reaction culture, collected before transplantation. These receptors all come from a human patient who was an organ donor for intestinal transplantation. Both conserved end residues are part of each CDR3. D genes are given only for firm matches. A row's size may be missing; if present it is once, few, many or a size class.

clone_size: few
cdr3_length: 14
j_call: TRBJ1-1
d_call: .
v_call: TRBV6-5
cdr3_nt: TGTGCCAGCAGCCCCGGCAGGGAGAACACTGAAGCTTTCTTT
cdr3_aa: CASSPGRENTEAFF

clone_size: medium-sized
cdr3_length: 14
j_call: TRBJ1-2
d_call: TRBD1
v_call: TRBV18
cdr3_nt: TGTGCCAGCTCACCAACGGGACAGAACTATGGCTACACCTTC
cdr3_aa: CASSPTGQNYGYTF

clone_size: few
cdr3_length: 18
j_call: TRBJ1-4
d_call: TRBD1
v_call: TRBV5-1
cdr3_nt: TGCGCCAGCAGCTTGGGGGTACGGCAGGGGGGGTCTAATGAAAAACTGTTTTTT
cdr3_aa: CASSLGVRQGGSNEKLFF

clone_size: .
cdr3_length: 16
j_call: TRBJ2-3
d_call: TRBD2
v_call: TRBV7-9
cdr3_nt: TGTGCCAGCAGCCAGCTAGCGGGGGGAAGCACAGATACGCAGTATTTT
cdr3_aa: CASSQLAGGSTDTQYF

clone_size: few
cdr3_length: 16
j_call: TRBJ1-5
d_call: .
v_call: TRBV7-2
cdr3_nt: TGCGCCAGCAGCCAAGACCGATGGACAGTCCAGGGGCCCCAGCATTTT
cdr3_aa: CASSQDRWTVQGPQHF

clone_size: once
cdr3_length: 16
j_call: TRBJ1-2
d_call: .
v_call: TRBV10-1
cdr3_nt: TGCGCCAGCAGTATAGGCGGATCGCGAAAGACCTATGGCTACACCTTC
cdr3_aa: CASSIGGSRKTYGYTF

clone_size: few
cdr3_length: 12
j_call: TRBJ1-1
d_call: TRBD1
v_call: TRBV6-5
cdr3_nt: TGTGCCACTCGGACAGGGCTGACTGAAGCTTTCTTT
cdr3_aa: CATRTGLTEAFF

clone_size: .
cdr3_length: 16
j_call: TRBJ2-3
d_call: .
v_call: TRBV9
cdr3_nt: TGTGCCAGCAGCGTAGTGTGGGGCGCGAGTACAGATACGCAGTATTTT
cdr3_aa: CASSVVWGASTDTQYF

clone_size: .
cdr3_length: 13
j_call: TRBJ1-2
d_call: .
v_call: TRBV5-3
cdr3_nt: TGTGCCAGAAGCTTGGCCAGGGGATATGGCTACACCTTC
cdr3_aa: CARSLARGYGYTF

clone_size: .
cdr3_length: 14
j_call: TRBJ1-5
d_call: .
v_call: TRBV7-2
cdr3_nt: TGTGCCAGCAGCCACCAGGGTTTCAATCAGCCCCAGCATTTT
cdr3_aa: CASSHQGFNQPQHF

clone_size: .
cdr3_length: 15
j_call: TRBJ1-2
d_call: TRBD1
v_call: TRBV4-2
cdr3_nt: TGTGCCAGCAGCCACTGGGACAGGGAGAACTATGGCTACACCTTC
cdr3_aa: CASSHWDRENYGYTF

clone_size: few
cdr3_length: 15
j_call: TRBJ1-6
d_call: TRBD1
v_call: TRBV7-2
cdr3_nt: TGTGCCAGCACCCGCGACAGGGGTTGGGATTCACCCCTCCACTTT
cdr3_aa: CASTRDRGWDSPLHF

clone_size: .
cdr3_length: 13
j_call: TRBJ1-1
d_call: .
v_call: TRBV4-1
cdr3_nt: TGTGCCAGCACCGCAGACGGGAACACTGAAGCTTTCTTT
cdr3_aa: CASTADGNTEAFF

clone_size: few
cdr3_length: 15
j_call: TRBJ1-4
d_call: .
v_call: TRBV7-3
cdr3_nt: TGTGCCAGCAGCCCCCTACGGACAGCCCCTGAAAAACTGTTTTTT
cdr3_aa: CASSPLRTAPEKLFF

clone_size: .
cdr3_length: 18
j_call: TRBJ1-2
d_call: .
v_call: TRBV11-3
cdr3_nt: TGTGCCAGCAGCCAGAGGGGTTGGGACTGGGATACTAACTATGGCTACACCTTC
cdr3_aa: CASSQRGWDWDTNYGYTF

clone_size: large
cdr3_length: 13
j_call: TRBJ2-7
d_call: .
v_call: TRBV7-9
cdr3_nt: TGTGCCAGCAGCTTTATCGGATTCTCCGAGCAGTACTTC
cdr3_aa: CASSFIGFSEQYF

clone_size: .
cdr3_length: 13
j_call: TRBJ2-5
d_call: .
v_call: TRBV27
cdr3_nt: TGTGCCAGCAGTTTGAGCCTCCAAGAGACCCAGTACTTC
cdr3_aa: CASSLSLQETQYF

clone_size: few
cdr3_length: 15
j_call: TRBJ1-2
d_call: .
v_call: TRBV5-4
cdr3_nt: TGTGCCAGCAGCTCTTGGGGGGCCTCTAACTATGGCTACACCTTC
cdr3_aa: CASSSWGASNYGYTF

clone_size: few
cdr3_length: 14
j_call: TRBJ1-2
d_call: .
v_call: TRBV7-9
cdr3_nt: TGTGCCAGCAGCTTAGAAGGGACAAACTATGGCTACACCTTC
cdr3_aa: CASSLEGTNYGYTF

clone_size: .
cdr3_length: 13
j_call: TRBJ1-5
d_call: .
v_call: TRBV4-3
cdr3_nt: TGCGCCAGCAGCCAAGGGACTAATCAGCCCCAGCATTTT
cdr3_aa: CASSQGTNQPQHF

clone_size: few
cdr3_length: 14
j_call: TRBJ1-4
d_call: TRBD1
v_call: TRBV6-5
cdr3_nt: TGTGCCAGCAATCGACAGGGGGCTTTGGAAAAACTGTTTTTT
cdr3_aa: CASNRQGALEKLFF

clone_size: few
cdr3_length: 20
j_call: TRBJ2-3
d_call: .
v_call: TRBV7-3
cdr3_nt: TGTGCCAGCAGCTTAACGGCACTAGCTTTTACCGCGGGCGGCACAGATACGCAGTATTTT
cdr3_aa: CASSLTALAFTAGGTDTQYF

clone_size: .
cdr3_length: 14
j_call: TRBJ2-1
d_call: .
v_call: TRBV7-8
cdr3_nt: TGTGCCAGCAGCCCTGGGACTTACCTTTGGGAGCAGTTCTTC
cdr3_aa: CASSPGTYLWEQFF

clone_size: .
cdr3_length: 15
j_call: TRBJ2-7
d_call: TRBD1
v_call: TRBV5-1
cdr3_nt: TGCGCCAGCAGCTTTGCGGACAGGGTAGGATCCGAGCAGTACTTC
cdr3_aa: CASSFADRVGSEQYF

clone_size: .
cdr3_length: 15
j_call: TRBJ2-4
d_call: .
v_call: TRBV9
cdr3_nt: TGTGCCAGCAGCGTAGGTTGGGGGGTCAAAAACATTCAGTACTTC
cdr3_aa: CASSVGWGVKNIQYF

clone_size: .
cdr3_length: 15
j_call: TRBJ2-7
d_call: TRBD1
v_call: TRBV7-2
cdr3_nt: TGCGCCAGCAGCCCCGCAGAGGGGGCGACCTACGGGCAGTACTTC
cdr3_aa: CASSPAEGATYGQYF

clone_size: few
cdr3_length: 13
j_call: TRBJ1-2
d_call: .
v_call: TRBV7-9
cdr3_nt: TGTGCCAGCAGCTTAGAAACGAACTATGGCTACACCTTC
cdr3_aa: CASSLETNYGYTF

clone_size: few
cdr3_length: 15
j_call: TRBJ1-2
d_call: .
v_call: TRBV7-9
cdr3_nt: TGTGCCAGCAGCTTAGCGTATCGGACAGCACATGGCTACACCTTC
cdr3_aa: CASSLAYRTAHGYTF

clone_size: medium-sized
cdr3_length: 14
j_call: TRBJ2-7
d_call: .
v_call: TRBV6-5
cdr3_nt: TGTGCCAGCAGTCAGGGGGGCCCCCGGTACGAGCAGTACTTC
cdr3_aa: CASSQGGPRYEQYF

clone_size: .
cdr3_length: 14
j_call: TRBJ1-6
d_call: TRBD1
v_call: TRBV2
cdr3_nt: TGCGCCAGCAGTGTACAGGGGCGCAATTCACCCCGCCACTTT
cdr3_aa: CASSVQGRNSPRHF

clone_size: .
cdr3_length: 15
j_call: TRBJ2-2
d_call: .
v_call: TRBV6-9
cdr3_nt: TGTGCCAGCAGGGAAACAGGGACGTGGACCGGGGAGCTGTTTTTT
cdr3_aa: CASRETGTWTGELFF

clone_size: few
cdr3_length: 11
j_call: TRBJ2-5
d_call: .
v_call: TRBV6-6
cdr3_nt: TGTGCCAGCAGTTCACAAGAGACCCAGTACTTC
cdr3_aa: CASSSQETQYF

clone_size: .
cdr3_length: 14
j_call: TRBJ2-3
d_call: .
v_call: TRBV27
cdr3_nt: TGTGCCAGCAGCCTGGGTCTGTTCACAGATACGCAGTATTTT
cdr3_aa: CASSLGLFTDTQYF

clone_size: .
cdr3_length: 13
j_call: TRBJ1-5
d_call: .
v_call: TRBV5-4
cdr3_nt: TGTGCCAGCAGCTTAGCCCGGGGGCAGCCCCAGCATTTT
cdr3_aa: CASSLARGQPQHF

clone_size: .
cdr3_length: 17
j_call: TRBJ2-1
d_call: TRBD1
v_call: TRBV2
cdr3_nt: TGTGCCAGCAGTCCCCCAGGGAGGACAGGGGTAAACAATGAGCAGTTCTTC
cdr3_aa: CASSPPGRTGVNNEQFF

clone_size: .
cdr3_length: 16
j_call: TRBJ1-5
d_call: .
v_call: TRBV4-1
cdr3_nt: TGCGCCAGCAGCCAAGACCGATGGACAGTCCAGGGGCCCCAGCATTTT
cdr3_aa: CASSQDRWTVQGPQHF

clone_size: .
cdr3_length: 13
j_call: TRBJ2-7
d_call: TRBD1
v_call: TRBV11-3
cdr3_nt: TGTGCCAGCAGCTGGACAGGGGGCTACGAGCAGTACTTC
cdr3_aa: CASSWTGGYEQYF

clone_size: few
cdr3_length: 19
j_call: TRBJ2-4
d_call: TRBD1
v_call: TRBV10-2
cdr3_nt: TGCGCCAGCAGTGCATTACCGGGACAGGGGGCGTCAGCCAAAAACATTCAGTACTTC
cdr3_aa: CASSALPGQGASAKNIQYF

clone_size: large
cdr3_length: 15
j_call: TRBJ1-2
d_call: TRBD1
v_call: TRBV6-5
cdr3_nt: TGTGCCAGCAGAGCCGGGACAGGGGGTTTCTATGGCTACACCTTC
cdr3_aa: CASRAGTGGFYGYTF

clone_size: .
cdr3_length: 15
j_call: TRBJ2-1
d_call: .
v_call: TRBV7-9
cdr3_nt: TGTGCCAGCAGCTTAAATGGGGGGCCTGGATTGTCGCAGTTCTTC
cdr3_aa: CASSLNGGPGLSQFF

clone_size: .
cdr3_length: 15
j_call: TRBJ1-2
d_call: TRBD1
v_call: TRBV6-1
cdr3_nt: TGTGCCAGCAGAGCCGGGACAGGGGGTTTCTATGGCTACACCTTC
cdr3_aa: CASRAGTGGFYGYTF

clone_size: .
cdr3_length: 13
j_call: TRBJ2-7
d_call: .
v_call: TRBV7-2
cdr3_nt: TGTGCCAGCAGCTACAGCTTCTGGGACGAGCAGTACTTC
cdr3_aa: CASSYSFWDEQYF

clone_size: .
cdr3_length: 13
j_call: TRBJ2-7
d_call: TRBD1
v_call: TRBV2
cdr3_nt: TGTGCCAGCAGGTGGGACAGTCCCTACGAGCAGTACTTC
cdr3_aa: CASRWDSPYEQYF

clone_size: few
cdr3_length: 17
j_call: TRBJ2-7
d_call: TRBD2
v_call: TRBV7-3
cdr3_nt: TGTGCCAGCAGCTTAACGGGGGTGGGAGGGAGCTCCTACGAGCAGTACTTC
cdr3_aa: CASSLTGVGGSSYEQYF

clone_size: few
cdr3_length: 16
j_call: TRBJ2-7
d_call: TRBD2
v_call: TRBV11-3
cdr3_nt: TGTGCCAGCAGCACGGGACTAGCAATTTTGAATGACGAGCAGTACTTC
cdr3_aa: CASSTGLAILNDEQYF

clone_size: few
cdr3_length: 17
j_call: TRBJ2-1
d_call: .
v_call: TRBV12-5
cdr3_nt: TGTGCTAGTGGTTTGGTACTAGTGGGGGCTTCCTACAATGAGCAGTTCTTC
cdr3_aa: CASGLVLVGASYNEQFF

clone_size: few
cdr3_length: 15
j_call: TRBJ1-1
d_call: .
v_call: TRBV7-3
cdr3_nt: TGTGCCAGCAGCTTAGCTGGCAGGGCTAACACTGAAGCTTTCTTT
cdr3_aa: CASSLAGRANTEAFF

clone_size: few
cdr3_length: 14
j_call: TRBJ2-5
d_call: TRBD2
v_call: TRBV7-2
cdr3_nt: TGTGCCAGCAGCTTAGACGGCGGGGGAGAGACCCAGTACTTC
cdr3_aa: CASSLDGGGETQYF

clone_size: .
cdr3_length: 14
j_call: TRBJ1-2
d_call: .
v_call: TRBV2
cdr3_nt: TGTGCCAGCGGAAGATGGAGCGGGCTAGAGGGCTACACCTTC
cdr3_aa: CASGRWSGLEGYTF

clone_size: .
cdr3_length: 17
j_call: TRBJ2-3
d_call: .
v_call: TRBV14
cdr3_nt: TGTGCCAGCAGCCATCTCAAGAAAGCGGGTACGGGCGATACGCAGTATTTT
cdr3_aa: CASSHLKKAGTGDTQYF

clone_size: .
cdr3_length: 15
j_call: TRBJ2-3
d_call: TRBD2
v_call: TRBV6-5
cdr3_nt: TGTGCCAGCAGTCGGACTAGCGGGGGGGCATATACGCAGTATTTT
cdr3_aa: CASSRTSGGAYTQYF

clone_size: few
cdr3_length: 12
j_call: TRBJ2-2
d_call: .
v_call: TRBV10-2
cdr3_nt: TGCGCCAGCAGAGGGGGCACCGGGGAGCTGTTTTTT
cdr3_aa: CASRGGTGELFF

clone_size: few
cdr3_length: 14
j_call: TRBJ2-7
d_call: .
v_call: TRBV11-3
cdr3_nt: TGTGCCAGCAGCTTGCGGGACACCTCCTACGAGCAGTACTTC
cdr3_aa: CASSLRDTSYEQYF

clone_size: .
cdr3_length: 14
j_call: TRBJ2-2
d_call: .
v_call: TRBV6-9
cdr3_nt: TGTGCCAGCAGTGAACTCGTTGTCACCGGGGAGCTGTTTTTT
cdr3_aa: CASSELVVTGELFF

clone_size: medium-sized
cdr3_length: 18
j_call: TRBJ1-2
d_call: TRBD1
v_call: TRBV4-2
cdr3_nt: TGTGCCAGCAGCCAAGATATGGGGACAGCGACTCTTTACTATGGCTACACCTTC
cdr3_aa: CASSQDMGTATLYYGYTF